Below, 2 T cell receptor beta chains from the same sample are listed, as sequenced in a study of CD8 T cells in ankylosing spondylitis. These TCRs are of unknown antigen specificity. TCRdb itself ran the 5' RACE reads through MiXCR, one entry per CDR3 protein. The sample lists 670,000 or so distinct CDR3 sequences, around 19% occurring once. Findings of the study overall: A motif in TCR beta, a set of under ten highly homologous variants, appeared characteristic of ankylosing spondylitis blood.

The specimen was blood, either unsorted or a sorted T cell fraction (not recorded which). These TCRs come from a male donor with ankylosing spondylitis.

The J gene is TRBJ1-4, the V gene TRBV20-1, with TRBD1 as a possible D gene (6 bases). Germline values: CDR1 DFQATT, CDR2 SNEGSKA (reference sequence). The CDR3 covers 15 residues. The V end lost 6 bases, the J end lost 8 bases, and 22 bases lay between the germline ends. The CDR3 is CSAQKAGAVGEKLFF. In DNA, the CDR3 is TGCAGTGCCCAAAAGGCAGGGGCGGTAGGGGAAAAACTGTTTTTT.

This clonotype was picked up many times. This rearrangement joins TRBV10-3 to TRBJ2-5; unclear D gene. With 4 bases removed from V and 3 bases from J, the gap between germline ends came to 9 bases. The CDR3 runs 13 residues. The germline V gene encodes CDR1 ENHRY and CDR2 SYGVKD. The CDR3 region has the DNA TGTGCCATCAGTGCCGACCAGGAAGAGACCCAGTACTTC. This codes for CAISADQEETQYF.